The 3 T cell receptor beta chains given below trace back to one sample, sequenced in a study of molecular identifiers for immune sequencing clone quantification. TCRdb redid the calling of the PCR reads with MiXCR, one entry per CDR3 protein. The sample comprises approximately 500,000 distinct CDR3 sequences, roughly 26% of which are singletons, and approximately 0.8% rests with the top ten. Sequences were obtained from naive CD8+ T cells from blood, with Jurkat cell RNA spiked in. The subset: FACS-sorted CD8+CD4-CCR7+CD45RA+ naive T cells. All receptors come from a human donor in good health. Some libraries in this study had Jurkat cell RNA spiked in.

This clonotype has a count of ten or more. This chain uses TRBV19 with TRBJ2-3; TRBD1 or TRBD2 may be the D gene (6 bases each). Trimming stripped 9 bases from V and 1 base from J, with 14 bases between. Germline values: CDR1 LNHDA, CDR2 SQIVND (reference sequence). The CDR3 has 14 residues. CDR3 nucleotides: TGTGCCAGCAGCTTCGGGGGCGGCACAGATACGCAGTATTTT. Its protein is CASSFGGGTDTQYF. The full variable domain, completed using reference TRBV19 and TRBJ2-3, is DGGITQSPKYLFRKEGQNVTLSCEQNLNHDAMYWYRQDPGQGLRLIYYSQIVNDFQKGDIAEGYSVSREKKESFPLTVTSAQKNPTAFYLCASSFGGGTDTQYFGPGTRLTVL.

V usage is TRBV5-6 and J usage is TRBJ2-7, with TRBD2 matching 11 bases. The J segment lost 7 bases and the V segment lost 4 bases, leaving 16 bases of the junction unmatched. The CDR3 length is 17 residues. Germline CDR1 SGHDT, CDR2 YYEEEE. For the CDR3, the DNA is TGTGCCAGCAGCCAGGGACTAGCGGAGCCTGCCGATGAGGAGCAGTACTTC. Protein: CASSQGLAEPADEEQYF.

CDR3 amino acids: CASTLRGHEQYF. DNA of the CDR3: TGTGCCTCAACCCTACGTGGGCACGAGCAGTACTTC. The V gene is TRBV30, the J gene TRBJ2-7, with unresolved D. CDR3 length: 12 residues. V gave up 7 bases and J gave up 5 bases, with 15 bases separating them. CDR1 and CDR2 (germline): GTSNPN, SVGIG (reference sequence).